These 26 T cell receptor beta chains were all obtained from the same sample, sequenced in a study of T cell repertoires in cytomegalovirus infection. TCRdb reprocessed the reads with MiXCR, giving one entry per CDR3 protein. The table shows about 890,000 distinct CDR3 sequences, with approximately 31% occurring only once. No antigens are known for them. The sample here was cultured CD8+ T cells from PBMCs, taken from culture after CMV antigen stimulation. The receptors here all came from a human donor in good health (CMV status not recorded). Some clones in this sample may be carry-over from other donors' samples.

The chain couples TRBV2 to TRBJ2-1; the match to TRBD2 covers 10 bases. The CDR3 covers 14 residues. V was clipped by 6 bases and J by 7 bases; unmatched bases: 6. Germline CDR1 reads SNHLY; CDR2 reads FYNNEI. The CDR3 bases are TGTGCCAGCAGCCCTAGCGGGGGCCCTAATGAGCAGTTCTTC. It is translated as CASSPSGGPNEQFF.

The J gene is TRBJ1-1, the V gene TRBV7-9; D ambiguous. From germline, CDR1 is SEHNR and CDR2 FQNEAQ (reference sequence). The CDR3 is 11 residues long. Trimming shortened V by 4 bases and J by 8 bases, and 8 bases separated the two germline ends. Here the CDR3 reads CASSWSLEAFF. CDR3 coding DNA: TGTGCCAGCAGCTGGTCGCTAGAAGCTTTCTTT.

Only a few counts were recorded for this clonotype. The chain links TRBV6-5 to TRBJ1-4; D is undetermined. Germline V gene data show CDR1 as MNHEY and CDR2 as SVGAGI. The germline V and J ends were trimmed by 0 bases and 6 bases, with 14 bases remaining between them. This CDR3 has 16 residues. The CDR3 DNA reads TGTGCCAGCAGTTACTCGGTCTGGGGTAGGGATGAAAAACTGTTTTTT. Encoded protein: CASSYSVWGRDEKLFF.

Only a few counts were recorded for this clonotype. This sequence joins TRBV27 and TRBJ2-7; TRBD1 matches 11 bases. This CDR3 spans 15 amino acids. CDR1 is MNHEY, CDR2 SMNVEV, per germline (reference sequence). V lost 6 bases and J lost 4; bases outside the gene matches: 8. As DNA, the CDR3 is TGTGCCAGCAGCCTCATCGGGACAGGGGGATACGAGCAGTACGTC. This gives the protein CASSLIGTGGYEQYV.

The chain joins TRBV27 to TRBJ2-7; 7 bases match TRBD1. With 5 bases clipped from V and 3 bases from J, the junction kept 10 bases outside the gene matches. This CDR3 is 15 amino acids long. Germline loops: CDR1 MNHEY, CDR2 SMNVEV (reference sequence). The CDR3 loop reads CASSGIGDSGYEQYF. DNA of the CDR3: TGTGCCAGCAGTGGGATAGGGGACAGTGGCTACGAGCAGTACTTC.

V and J are TRBV9 and TRBJ1-1, with 7 bases fitting TRBD1. Germline V CDR1 and CDR2: SGDLS, YYNGEE. The CDR3 covers 13 residues. J lost 11 bases, V lost 3 bases, and 10 bases had no gene match. The CDR3: CASSDFLTGTAFF. The CDR3 bases are TGTGCCAGCAGCGACTTCCTGACAGGGACGGCTTTCTTT.

This clonotype was found a few times. V gene TRBV7-9 combines with J gene TRBJ2-5, with D perhaps TRBD1 or TRBD2 (5 bases each). The CDR3 is 16 residues long. Trimming cost V 5 bases and J 2 bases, with 18 bases left between them. The V gene's germline CDR1 is SEHNR and CDR2 FQNEAQ (reference sequence). The CDR3 protein is CASSDTGTGIQETQYF. CDR3 DNA sequence: TGTGCCAGCAGCGACACCGGGACCGGGATACAAGAGACCCAGTACTTC.

The V gene is TRBV10-3, the J gene TRBJ2-7; no firm D call. The CDR3 has 11 residues. Germline CDR1 ENHRY, CDR2 SYGVKD. V dropped 6 bases and J dropped 2 bases, with 5 bases sitting between them. CDR3 coding DNA: TGTGCCATCAGGGAAACCTACGAGCAGTACTTC. It specifies CAIRETYEQYF.

This clonotype was picked up a small number of times. In DNA, the CDR3 is TGTGCCACCAGCAGAGATCGAGGGGGGGATAGCAATCAGCCCCAGCATTTT. Translating it yields CATSRDRGGDSNQPQHF. The rearrangement uses TRBV15 and TRBJ1-5, with D perhaps TRBD1 (6 bases). The CDR3 is 17 amino acids. The V gene lost 0 bases and the J gene lost 0 bases, with 12 bases spanning the gap. Per germline, CDR1 LNHNV and CDR2 YYDKDF (reference sequence). The variable domain in full, completed from reference TRBV15 and TRBJ1-5, reads DAMVIQNPRYQVTQFGKPVTLSCSQTLNHNVMYWYQQKSSQAPKLLFHYYDKDFNNEADTPDNFQSRRPNTSFCFLDIRSPGLGDTAMYLCATSRDRGGDSNQPQHFGDGTRLSIL.

This clonotype has only a few counts. The gene calls are TRBV6-1 and TRBJ2-1; 10 bases align to TRBD2. The CDR3 is 15 residues long. In germline, CDR1 is MNHNS, CDR2 SASEGT. V was pared by 3 bases and J by 7 bases, with 6 bases of the junction left unmatched. This CDR3 is CASSEERGGRNEQFF. In DNA, the CDR3 is TGTGCCAGCAGTGAGGAGCGGGGGGGCCGGAATGAGCAGTTCTTC.

The V gene is TRBV4-2, the J gene TRBJ2-1; 8 nucleotides align to TRBD1. Germline-derived CDR1 and CDR2 are LGHNA and YNFKEQ. J gave up 3 bases and V 0 bases, and 7 bases lay outside the gene matches. The CDR3 loop spans 17 amino acids. The CDR3: CASSQDLETGVYNEQFF. In DNA form, the CDR3 reads TGTGCCAGCAGCCAAGATCTTGAGACAGGGGTCTACAATGAGCAGTTCTTC.

The table lists this clonotype with a count of one. J is TRBJ1-1 and V is TRBV4-1; no clear D. CDR1 MGHRA and CDR2 YSYEKL come from the germline V gene. Trimming removed 2 bases from V and 6 bases from J, with 7 bases in between. The CDR3 spans 12 residues. CDR3 sequence: CASSQHRPEAFF. The CDR3 DNA sequence: TGCGCCAGCAGCCAACATAGGCCTGAAGCTTTCTTT.

The chain couples TRBV28 to TRBJ1-1; TRBD1 is a possible D gene (5 bases). The CDR3 has 12 residues. From germline, CDR1 is MDHEN and CDR2 SYDVKM. Trimming shortened V by 8 bases and J by 1 base, and 8 bases separated the two germline ends. The CDR3 coding sequence is TGTGCCAGCGCGACAGCGAACACTGAAGCTTTCTTT. This codes for CASATANTEAFF.

This clonotype has ten or more counts. The rearrangement uses TRBV12-3 or TRBV12-4 and TRBJ2-2; D assignment may be TRBD1 or TRBD2 (5 bases each). This CDR3 is built from 15 residues. Trimming took 6 bases from V and 4 from J, leaving 15 bases between them. CDR3 loop: CASRGVSQGTGELFF. The CDR3 DNA reads as TGTGCCAGCAGGGGGGTCTCGCAGGGCACCGGGGAGCTGTTTTTT.

A few counts support this clonotype. The chain uses TRBV6-1 and TRBJ2-4, with D perhaps matching TRBD1 (6 bases). Per the germline V gene, CDR1 is MNHNS and CDR2 is SASEGT. The V gene lost 7 bases and the J gene lost 9 bases, with 16 bases spanning the gap. The length of the CDR3 is 13 residues. The CDR3 loop reads CASIPDRRGIQYF. The CDR3 bases are TGTGCCAGCATCCCCGACAGGCGAGGCATTCAGTACTTC.

The chain couples TRBV28 to TRBJ2-7, with D perhaps given as TRBD1 or TRBD2 (5 bases each). V was shortened by 3 bases and J by 6 bases, with 12 bases between the two germline ends. This CDR3 spans 13 amino acids. The germline V gene encodes CDR1 MDHEN and CDR2 SYDVKM. CDR3 in DNA: TGTGCCAGCAGTTTGGGACCGTTCCGCGAGCAGTACGTC. It translates to CASSLGPFREQYV.

The chain uses TRBV18 and TRBJ2-5, with D hard to call. Germline V gene sequence: CDR1 KGHSH, CDR2 LQKENI. The CDR3 length is 11 residues. Trimming left V 6 bases short and J 10 bases short, with 12 bases between. The CDR3 loop is CASSLESDQYF. The CDR3 DNA follows: TGTGCCAGCTCCCTGGAAAGTGACCAGTACTTC.

In the case of this clonotype: Germline and junction disagree at one end, which may indicate a read error. The chain carries TRBV6-2 or TRBV6-3 and TRBJ2-1, with 7 positions matching TRBD2. The CDR3 is 15 residues long. Germline CDR1 and CDR2: MNHEY and SVGEGT. CDR3 bases: TGTGCCAGCAGTTACGAGCGGGGTGTCTACAATAAGCAGTTCTTC. As protein: CASSYERGVYNKQFF.

The chain couples TRBV6-5 to TRBJ2-5; D perhaps matches TRBD2 (5 bases). Between the trimmed V and J ends, which lost 0 bases and 2 bases, there was a span of 10 bases. The length of the CDR3 is 15 residues. Germline V gene sequence: CDR1 MNHEY, CDR2 SVGAGI. CDR3: CASSYSPGGQETQYF. The DNA for the CDR3 is TGTGCCAGCAGTTACTCGCCAGGAGGACAAGAGACCCAGTACTTC.

This chain uses TRBV6-1 with TRBJ1-5; the match to TRBD1 covers 7 bases. The germline gives CDR1 MNHNS, CDR2 SASEGT. CDR3 length: 13 residues. V shed 9 bases, J shed 3 bases, and the junction held 5 bases outside the gene matches. CDR3 in DNA: TGTGCCAGTGGACAGGAAGACAATCAGCCCCAGCATTTT. Protein sequence: CASGQEDNQPQHF.

The chain joins TRBV6-1 to TRBJ2-7; no reliable D call. Germline lookup yields CDR1 MNHNS and CDR2 SASEGT. The CDR3 covers 12 residues. The V and J ends lost 6 bases and 2 bases respectively, with 8 bases between them. CDR3 sequence (DNA): TGTGCCAGCAGCTCCGACACCTACGAGCAGTACGTC. This codes for CASSSDTYEQYV.

This chain uses TRBV7-6 with TRBJ1-6; 7 bases are shared with TRBD1. The CDR3 is 14 amino acids. Losses at the gene ends were 5 bases for V and 10 bases for J; bases not matched to a gene: 8. The germline gives CDR1 SGHVS, CDR2 FNYEAQ. The CDR3 spells CASSPTGRSSPLHF. The CDR3 nucleotides are TGTGCCAGCAGCCCGACAGGGAGGAGCTCACCCCTCCACTTT.

This clonotype was observed a handful of times. The chain employs TRBV4-1 and TRBJ2-7, with D perhaps TRBD2 (6 bases). CDR1 MGHRA and CDR2 YSYEKL come from the germline V gene. The CDR3 contains 15 residues. Trimming removed 4 bases from V and 4 bases from J, with 17 bases in between. The CDR3 coding sequence is TGCGCCAGCAGCCCCAGACTAGAGAGCTCTTACGAGCAGTACTTC. Encoded protein: CASSPRLESSYEQYF.

This clonotype was counted ten times or more. The chain couples TRBV28 to TRBJ1-1; D ambiguous. The V gene's germline CDR1 is MDHEN and CDR2 SYDVKM. Trimming took off 3 bases at V and 3 bases at J, with 11 bases between the two ends. This CDR3 comprises 14 residues. CDR3 amino acids: CASSFVQRDTEAFF. The CDR3 DNA is TGTGCCAGCAGTTTCGTACAGCGGGACACTGAAGCTTTCTTT.

This clonotype was recorded a few times. V usage is TRBV6-1 and J usage is TRBJ1-1; 7 nucleotides agree with TRBD1. With 4 bases clipped from V and 4 bases from J, the junction kept 6 bases outside the gene matches. Germline assignment: CDR1 MNHNS and CDR2 SASEGT. The CDR3 is 14 amino acids. The CDR3 region is CASSATGLGTEAFF. The CDR3 DNA reads TGTGCCAGCAGTGCGACAGGGTTGGGCACTGAAGCTTTCTTT.

This sequence joins TRBV10-2 and TRBJ2-3, with TRBD1 matching 8 bases. CDR1 and CDR2 from the germline V gene are WSHSY and SAAADI. CDR3 length: 14 residues. Germline trimming cut 3 bases from V and 5 bases from J; bases unmatched to any gene: 4. The CDR3, as DNA: TGCGCCAGCAGTGATACAGGGGGAATAGATACGCAGTATTTT. It is translated as CASSDTGGIDTQYF.